The T cell receptor beta chain under discussion was sequenced for a study of T cell responses to AZD1222 COVID-19 vaccine. Broader study findings: No repertoire was sampled before or during the peak T cell response, only after it.

The protocol was immunoSEQ multiplex PCR, while the TCRdb copy is restricted to in-frame clones and leaves out a portion. The sample contains approximately 50,000 clones, 70% to 90% of which appear only once. Germline loops: CDR1 SNHLY, CDR2 FYNNEI. Trimming pared 5 bases from V and 4 bases from J, leaving 17 bases between. The CDR3 has 15 residues. To note about this clone: Its antigen is undetermined.

The material was peripheral blood, obtained 28 days after the second AZD1222 dose. The chain employs TRBV2 and TRBJ1-1; possible D gene TRBD1, 5 bases. The receptor was derived from an adult who received the AZD1222 COVID-19 vaccine. The CDR3, as DNA: TGTGCCAGCAGTCCGAATCAGGGTAGGGGCACTGAAGCTTTCTTT. Its protein is CASSPNQGRGTEAFF.